This T cell receptor beta chain stems from a study of T cell responses to AZD1222 COVID-19 vaccine. Study-wide points: In a largely white British group with more females than males, clonal diversity was possibly underestimated.

As for this clone: What it binds is not known. The identical CDR3 is also encoded by other nucleotide sequences in the sample.

Using immunoSEQ multiplex PCR, the repertoire was profiled, and TCRdb retains in-frame clones only, with some absent. The sample lists roughly 180,000 clones, around 95% occurring once. CDR3 size: 11 residues. Trimming took 1 base from V and 8 from J, leaving 5 bases between them. The receptor was derived from an adult in good health. The sample consisted of peripheral blood, taken on day 0 of AZD1222 vaccination. The rearrangement uses TRBV12-3 or TRBV12-4 and TRBJ1-2; D is uncertain. Here the CDR3 DNA reads TGTGCCAGCAGTTTAGGGGTGGGCTACACCTTC. Translation gives CASSLGVGYTF.